Below, 17 T cell receptor beta chains from the same sample are listed, as sequenced in a study of CD8 T cells in Susac syndrome. When the RNA was reverse transcribed, random hexamers were used with an input of 0.5 to 1 ug. TCRdb analysed the immunoSEQ multiplex PCR reads with MiXCR anew, one entry per CDR3 protein. The sample records approximately 160,000 distinct CDR3 sequences, 90% to 95% being singletons. Sequencing input: CD4+ T cells from PBMCs. The origin of the receptors is a human donor with multiple sclerosis.

The CDR3 loop reads CASSQGGGWEPQHF. CDR3 bases: TGTGCCAGCAGCCAAGGAGGGGGTTGGGAGCCCCAGCATTTT. The J gene is TRBJ1-5, the V gene TRBV3-1, with D perhaps matching TRBD1 (6 bases). In germline, CDR1 is LGHDT, CDR2 YNNKEL (reference sequence). The CDR3 sequence is 14 residues long. V lost 1 base to trimming and J lost 8 bases, with 12 bases between them.

The rearrangement uses TRBV12-5 and TRBJ2-7, with D perhaps matching TRBD2 (6 bases). The CDR3 has 14 residues. Looked up from germline, CDR1 is LGHNT and CDR2 is FRNRAP. Trimming took off 3 bases at V and 3 bases at J, with 12 bases between the two ends. The CDR3 sequence is CASGFGGALYEQYF. As DNA, the CDR3 is TGTGCTAGTGGTTTTGGAGGGGCCCTCTACGAGCAGTACTTC.

CDR3 in DNA: TGTGCCAGCAGTCATGCCCGTGGTTCGTCGGCCACTGAAGCTTTCTTT. Translation: CASSHARGSSATEAFF. The chain employs TRBV28 and TRBJ1-1; D is unclear. Germline assignment: CDR1 MDHEN and CDR2 SYDVKM. The CDR3 has 16 residues. Trimming removed 5 bases at V and 4 bases at J, with 20 bases between.

In DNA, the CDR3 is TGTGCCAGCACCCCGCAGCTCCAAGAGACCCAGTACTTC. Encoded protein: CASTPQLQETQYF. This sequence joins TRBV6-6 and TRBJ2-5; D remains unclear. The V end was cut by 7 bases, the J end by 1 base, with 10 bases between. Germline CDR1 reads MNHNY; CDR2 reads SVGAGI (reference sequence). The CDR3 is made up of 13 amino acids.

The chain couples TRBV5-4 to TRBJ1-2, with D possibly TRBD1 on 6 matching bases. Germline V gene sequence: CDR1 SGHNT, CDR2 YYREEE (reference sequence). The CDR3 extends over 15 amino acids. V was pared by 4 bases and J by 3 bases, with 16 bases between. This chain's CDR3 is CASSRTVRGDYGYTF. The CDR3 DNA reads TGTGCCAGCAGCCGAACAGTGAGGGGGGACTATGGCTACACCTTC.

This clonotype was detected once. This rearrangement joins TRBV6-1 to TRBJ1-1; D is unresolved. CDR1 is MNHNS, CDR2 SASEGT, per germline. The V gene lost 0 bases and the J gene lost 6 bases, with 8 bases spanning the gap. The length of the CDR3 is 13 residues. Here the CDR3 DNA reads TGTGCCAGCAGTGAAGCCGGGGAGGCTGAAGCTTTCTTT. This codes for CASSEAGEAEAFF.

In its sample, this clonotype was seen once. This chain uses TRBV24-1 with TRBJ2-3; TRBD1 is a possible D gene (6 bases). The CDR3 contains 16 residues. The germline V gene encodes CDR1 KGHDR and CDR2 SFDVKD. V was cut by 1 base and J by 3 bases, with 13 bases left in between. CDR3 nucleotide sequence: TGTGCCACCAGTGATTTAGGGGGACAAGGGACAGATACGCAGTATTTT. Translation: CATSDLGGQGTDTQYF.

V usage is TRBV7-6 and J usage is TRBJ2-2; D unresolved. The germline V gene has CDR1 SGHVS and CDR2 FNYEAQ. The CDR3 runs 16 residues. Between the trimmed V and J ends, which lost 3 bases and 4 bases, there was a span of 15 bases. CDR3 nucleotide sequence: TGTGCCAGCAGCTTGGCTAAGGGTCAGGTCACCGGGGAGCTGTTTTTT. Protein: CASSLAKGQVTGELFF.

This chain connects TRBV5-1 to TRBJ2-1, with 8 bases identical to TRBD2. The germline gives CDR1 SGHRS, CDR2 YFSETQ. With 0 bases clipped from V and 3 bases from J, the junction kept 5 bases outside the gene matches. The CDR3 totals 16 residues. The CDR3 coding sequence is TGCGCCAGCAGCTTGGTTGAACTAGCGGACTACAATGAGCAGTTCTTC. Protein: CASSLVELADYNEQFF.

The chain is built from TRBV18 and TRBJ2-1; tentatively, D is TRBD1 (5 bases). Trimming took 0 bases from V and 4 from J, leaving 13 bases between them. This CDR3 region has 16 residues. CDR1 and CDR2 (germline): KGHSH, LQKENI. The CDR3 DNA reads TGTGCCAGCTCACCACCGTCCCAGGGATCTTACAATGAGCAGTTCTTC. Its translation: CASSPPSQGSYNEQFF.

V and J are TRBV19 and TRBJ2-2, with a possible D match to TRBD1 (5 bases). Germline lookup yields CDR1 LNHDA and CDR2 SQIVND (reference sequence). Trimming cost V 7 bases and J 0 bases, with 9 bases left between them. The CDR3 covers 14 residues. The CDR3, as DNA: TGTGCCAGTACAGGGTTAGCGAACACCGGGGAGCTGTTTTTT. Its translation is CASTGLANTGELFF. The full variable domain, its missing parts supplied by reference TRBV19 and TRBJ2-2, is DGGITQSPKYLFRKEGQNVTLSCEQNLNHDAMYWYRQDPGQGLRLIYYSQIVNDFQKGDIAEGYSVSREKKESFPLTVTSAQKNPTAFYLCASTGLANTGELFFGEGSRLTVL.

The rearrangement joins TRBV25-1 to TRBJ2-5; D is perhaps TRBD1 (6 bases). Germline V CDR1 and CDR2: MGHDK, SYGVNS. The CDR3 runs to 14 residues. V gave up 5 bases and J gave up 3 bases, with 13 bases separating them. DNA of the CDR3: TGTGCCAGCAGTAAGACTCCAGGGGAAGAGACCCAGTACTTC. This encodes CASSKTPGEETQYF.

This clonotype was recorded once. The J gene is TRBJ1-5, the V gene TRBV12-3 or TRBV12-4; 8 bases are shared with TRBD1. The CDR3 has 14 residues. The junction had 10 bases not matched to a gene; V was cut back by 11 bases and J by 4 bases. CDR3 loop: CASRGDRPNQPQHF. The DNA for the CDR3 is TGTGCCTCCCGGGGGGACAGGCCTAATCAGCCCCAGCATTTT.

The chain links TRBV25-1 to TRBJ2-3; D is possibly TRBD1 or TRBD2 (5 bases each). V lost 2 bases and J lost 3, with 15 bases in between. Germline assignment: CDR1 MGHDK and CDR2 SYGVNS. The CDR3 length is 16 residues. CDR3 loop: CASSEGGIGLTDTQYF. CDR3 DNA sequence: TGTGCCAGCAGTGAAGGGGGAATCGGGCTTACAGATACGCAGTATTTT.

The chain has TRBV29-1 and TRBJ2-4; 11 bases match TRBD1. Germline V gene lookup returns CDR1 SQVTM and CDR2 ANQGSEA. This CDR3 region has 18 residues. Unmatched junction bases numbered 11, after V lost 4 bases and J lost 0 bases. The CDR3 DNA reads TGCAGCGTTGCCCAAAACCCCGGGACAGGGGGAGCCAAAAACATTCAGTACTTC. It specifies CSVAQNPGTGGAKNIQYF.

The chain links TRBV6-5 to TRBJ1-2; 9 nucleotides line up with TRBD1. CDR1 is MNHEY, CDR2 SVGAGI, per germline. The CDR3 covers 13 residues. Losses at the gene ends were 6 bases for V and 5 bases for J; bases not matched to a gene: 4. CDR3 DNA: TGTGCCAGCAGGCCGGGACAGGGATATGGCTACACCTTC. This encodes CASRPGQGYGYTF.

The genes are TRBV30 and TRBJ1-1; a possible D gene is TRBD1 (6 bases). Germline V gene data show CDR1 as GTSNPN and CDR2 as SVGIG (reference sequence). The CDR3 covers 14 residues. Between the trimmed V and J ends, which lost 4 bases and 0 bases, there was a span of 12 bases. For the CDR3, the DNA is TGTGCCTGGATACGGACAGCATTGAACACTGAAGCTTTCTTT. Protein: CAWIRTALNTEAFF.